The 32 T cell receptor beta chains below come from one sample, sequenced in a study of T cell responses to AZD1222 COVID-19 vaccine. Sequencing used immunoSEQ multiplex PCR; TCRdb keeps in-frame clones, though not all of them. The table includes about 140,000 clones, roughly nine tenths detected once. The source was peripheral blood, collected on day 0 of AZD1222 vaccination. These receptors were taken from an adult in good health.

Written as DNA, the CDR3 is TGTGCCAGCAGTGACCTTACAGGGCGCAATCCAGATACGCAGTATTTT. It translates to CASSDLTGRNPDTQYF. The chain employs TRBV6-1 and TRBJ2-3; TRBD1 is a possible D gene (6 bases). Germline V gene sequence: CDR1 MNHNS, CDR2 SASEGT. The CDR3 totals 16 residues. V lost 3 bases and J lost 4, with 17 bases in between.

The chain uses TRBV5-6 and TRBJ1-2; a weak D match, TRBD1 (5 bases). Looked up from germline, CDR1 is SGHDT and CDR2 is YYEEEE. The germline V and J ends were trimmed by 5 bases and 3 bases, with 11 bases remaining between them. This CDR3 is built from 13 residues. CDR3 residues: CASSLLGDYGYTF. CDR3 DNA: TGTGCCAGCAGTCTCTTAGGGGACTATGGCTACACCTTC. Full variable domain (outside the CDR3, taken from reference TRBV5-6 and TRBJ1-2): DAGVTQSPTHLIKTRGQQVTLRCSPKSGHDTVSWYQQALGQGPQFIFQYYEEEERQRGNFPDRFSGHQFPNYSSELNVNALLLGDSALYLCASSLLGDYGYTFGSGTRLTVV.

The gene calls are TRBV6-5 and TRBJ1-5; TRBD1 might be the D (6 bases). This CDR3 has 14 amino acids. Germline lookup yields CDR1 MNHEY and CDR2 SVGAGI. Between the trimmed V and J ends, which lost 5 bases and 4 bases, there was a span of 12 bases. The CDR3 loop is CASSQRGGNQPQHF. CDR3 nucleotide sequence: TGTGCCAGCAGTCAAAGGGGGGGGAATCAGCCCCAGCATTTT.

This rearrangement joins TRBV7-2 to TRBJ2-2; 8 bases are shared with TRBD1. The CDR3 extends over 14 amino acids. J lost 7 bases, V lost 5 bases, and 6 bases had no gene match. The germline V gene encodes CDR1 SGHTA and CDR2 FQGNSA. The DNA of the CDR3 is TGTGCCAGCAGCGTTCAGGGGGCCATCGGGGAGCTGTTTTTT. Its translation is CASSVQGAIGELFF.

This clone was seen just once. The genes are TRBV5-4 and TRBJ2-7, with unresolved D. The CDR3 is 14 residues long. Germline loops: CDR1 SGHNT, CDR2 YYREEE (reference sequence). Trimming shortened V by 4 bases and J by 2 bases, and 13 bases separated the two germline ends. CDR3 residues: CASSLMSSPYEQYF. For the CDR3, the DNA is TGTGCCAGCAGCCTCATGTCTAGTCCCTACGAGCAGTACTTC. Filled out from reference TRBV5-4 and TRBJ2-7, the complete variable domain reads ETGVTQSPTHLIKTRGQQVTLRCSSQSGHNTVSWYQQALGQGPQFIFQYYREEENGRGNFPPRFSGLQFPNYSSELNVNALELDDSALYLCASSLMSSPYEQYFGPGTRLTVT.

The chain carries TRBV7-9 and TRBJ1-6, with 7 positions matching TRBD1. Looked up from germline, CDR1 is SEHNR and CDR2 is FQNEAQ (reference sequence). There are 15 residues in the CDR3. V lost 5 bases and J lost 14; bases outside the gene matches: 15. The CDR3 is CASSPTGTASMALHF. The CDR3 nucleotides are TGTGCCAGCAGCCCCACCGGGACAGCATCCATGGCCCTCCACTTT.

This clone was counted only a few times. V and J are TRBV6-5 and TRBJ1-2; D perhaps matches TRBD1 (5 bases). This CDR3 contains 15 residues. V lost 6 bases and J 7 bases, leaving 21 bases between the germline ends. Germline-derived CDR1 and CDR2 are MNHEY and SVGAGI. The CDR3: CASRSPLRGAGGYTF. The CDR3 coding sequence is TGTGCCAGCAGATCCCCCTTACGGGGCGCGGGTGGCTACACCTTC.

V usage is TRBV9 and J usage is TRBJ1-6; D is ambiguous. Germline V CDR1 and CDR2: SGDLS, YYNGEE. The CDR3 sequence is 14 residues long. V lost 3 bases and J lost 7, with 11 bases in between. CDR3 region: CASSARLDNSPLHF. In DNA form, the CDR3 reads TGTGCCAGCAGCGCGAGACTGGACAATTCACCCCTCCACTTT.

This chain joins TRBV27 and TRBJ2-1; TRBD2 agrees at 8 bases. Germline trimming cut 0 bases from V and 2 bases from J; bases unmatched to any gene: 15. Germline lookup yields CDR1 MNHEY and CDR2 SMNVEV (reference sequence). The CDR3 sequence is 20 residues long. The CDR3 sequence: CASSLSPPSWTSTAYNEQFF. CDR3 DNA: TGTGCCAGCAGTTTATCGCCCCCTTCGTGGACTAGCACTGCCTACAATGAGCAGTTCTTC.

The V call is TRBV18, the J call TRBJ1-5, with a weak D call TRBD1 (5 bases). In germline, CDR1 is KGHSH, CDR2 LQKENI. The CDR3 extends over 15 amino acids. V gave up 3 bases and J gave up 4 bases, with 13 bases separating them. The CDR3 region has the DNA TGTGCCAGCTCACCTGCACAGGCCCCAAATCAGCCCCAGCATTTT. Translation gives CASSPAQAPNQPQHF.

This chain uses TRBV4-2 with TRBJ2-3; perhaps TRBD2 as D (6 bases). The germline V gene has CDR1 LGHNA and CDR2 YNFKEQ. There are 15 residues in the CDR3. The ends were cut back, 6 bases at V and 0 bases at J, with 13 bases in the middle. CDR3 coding DNA: TGTGCCAGCAGATACGGGGGATTAAGCACAGATACGCAGTATTTT. Encoded protein: CASRYGGLSTDTQYF.

This chain connects TRBV19 to TRBJ1-1; 7 nucleotides agree with TRBD1. V dropped 5 bases and J dropped 4; count of bases not matched to a gene: 7. CDR3 size: 14 residues. Germline lookup yields CDR1 LNHDA and CDR2 SQIVND (reference sequence). The CDR3 protein is CASSDRAGGTEAFF. The CDR3 DNA follows: TGTGCCAGTAGTGACAGGGCCGGAGGCACTGAAGCTTTCTTT.

V and J are TRBV7-6 and TRBJ2-2; the D is unclear. The germline V gene encodes CDR1 SGHVS and CDR2 FNYEAQ. The ends were cut back, 4 bases at V and 1 base at J, with 13 bases in the middle. This CDR3 contains 16 residues. This chain's CDR3 is CASSSMVGVNTGELFF. The CDR3 DNA is TGTGCCAGCAGCTCCATGGTAGGAGTGAACACCGGGGAGCTGTTTTTT.

The chain couples TRBV2 to TRBJ1-1, with 9 bases aligning to TRBD1. Germline-derived CDR1 and CDR2 are SNHLY and FYNNEI. Trimming cost V 5 bases and J 6 bases; bases outside gene matches: 13. This CDR3 spans 16 amino acids. CDR3 sequence: CASSRIGTGREAEAFF. The CDR3 DNA is TGTGCCAGCAGTAGAATAGGGACAGGGAGAGAGGCTGAAGCTTTCTTT.

CDR3 DNA sequence: TGTGCCAGCAGTCCTCGACAGGGGGGAACAGATACGCAGTATTTT. It codes for CASSPRQGGTDTQYF. The V and J genes are TRBV6-5 and TRBJ2-3; 9 bases fit TRBD1. V lost 5 bases to trimming and J lost 3 bases; unmatched junction nucleotides: 6. There are 15 residues in the CDR3. Germline V gene sequence: CDR1 MNHEY, CDR2 SVGAGI.

The J gene is TRBJ2-1, the V gene TRBV27, with TRBD2 identical over 9 bases. Germline V gives CDR1 MNHEY, CDR2 SMNVEV (reference sequence). V lost 1 base, J lost 2 bases, and 3 bases stayed unmatched. CDR3 length: 16 residues. CDR3 loop: CASSLFGGGAYNEQFF. For the CDR3, the DNA is TGTGCCAGCAGTTTATTCGGCGGGGGGGCCTACAATGAGCAGTTCTTC.

The rearrangement links TRBV10-3 to TRBJ2-1, with 10 bases matching TRBD1. The CDR3 length is 14 residues. The V gene end was trimmed by 8 bases and the J gene end by 6 bases; junction bases not matched to a gene: 7. Germline CDR1 ENHRY, CDR2 SYGVKD. The chain's CDR3 is CAIGGDRGGNEQFF. CDR3 in DNA: TGTGCCATCGGAGGGGACAGGGGTGGCAATGAGCAGTTCTTC.

This clone was counted a single time. V and J are TRBV18 and TRBJ2-7, with 7 bases fitting TRBD1. The ends lost 2 bases at V and 6 bases at J; junction bases unmatched: 4. Germline CDR1 reads KGHSH; CDR2 reads LQKENI. The CDR3 covers 13 residues. CDR3 region: CASSPDRDREQYF. Here the CDR3 DNA reads TGTGCCAGCTCACCAGACAGGGATCGCGAGCAGTACTTC.

The chain joins TRBV4-3 to TRBJ2-5; 10 bases align to TRBD1. CDR1 LGHNA and CDR2 YSLEER come from the germline V gene. Trimming took 1 base from V and 3 from J; bases not matched to a gene: 5. CDR3 length: 16 residues. CDR3 in DNA: TGCGCCAGCAGCCAAGCCACGACAGGGGGCAAAGAGACCCAGTACTTC. Protein product: CASSQATTGGKETQYF.

The CDR3 region has the DNA TGTGCCAGCAGCTCTTATAATTCACCCCTCCACTTT. This sequence encodes CASSSYNSPLHF. The genes are TRBV5-5 and TRBJ1-6; no firm D call. Germline assignment: CDR1 SGHKS and CDR2 YYEKEE (reference sequence). The CDR3 is 12 amino acids. With 3 bases removed from V and 4 bases from J, the gap between germline ends came to 2 bases.

The chain couples TRBV5-1 to TRBJ1-4, with 7 bases aligning to TRBD1. V was pared by 4 bases and J by 4 bases, with 16 bases of the junction left unmatched. CDR1 and CDR2 from the germline V gene are SGHRS and YFSETQ. The CDR3 consists of 18 residues. The CDR3 DNA reads as TGCGCCAGCAGCCCTACCAGGGGGGATTTGAAACGTAATGAAAAACTGTTTTTT. As protein: CASSPTRGDLKRNEKLFF.

The chain is built from TRBV7-2 and TRBJ2-5; D uncertain. V was trimmed by 1 base and J by 5 bases, leaving 11 bases between them. Per germline, CDR1 SGHTA and CDR2 FQGNSA. The CDR3 runs to 14 residues. CDR3 DNA sequence: TGTGCCAGCAGCTTAGATATGGAATCTGAGACCCAGTACTTC. Translation: CASSLDMESETQYF.

The chain has TRBV9 and TRBJ2-7; tentatively, D is TRBD2 (6 bases). Trimming removed 3 bases at V and 4 bases at J, with 17 bases between. CDR3 length: 15 amino acids. Germline loops: CDR1 SGDLS, CDR2 YYNGEE. Here the CDR3 DNA reads TGTGCCAGCAGCGCGATCCGGGACTTGATATACGAGCAGTACTTC. As protein: CASSAIRDLIYEQYF. The variable domain in full, completed from reference TRBV9 and TRBJ2-7, reads DSGVTQTPKHLITATGQRVTLRCSPRSGDLSVYWYQQSLDQGLQFLIQYYNGEERAKGNILERFSAQQFPDLHSELNLSSLELGDSALYFCASSAIRDLIYEQYFGPGTRLTVT.

As for this clone: One junction end disagrees with the germline gene, perhaps due to a read error. The chain employs TRBV13 and TRBJ2-3; D may be TRBD2 (7 bases). The CDR3 loop spans 16 amino acids. CDR1 and CDR2 (germline): PRHDT, FYEKMQ (reference sequence). CDR3 sequence reads: CAGSSRGGGEPDTQYF. The CDR3 nucleotides are TGTGCCGGCAGCTCCCGCGGGGGCGGGGAACCAGATACGCAGTATTTT.

The V gene is TRBV27, the J gene TRBJ2-1; possibly TRBD1 for D (6 bases). This CDR3 has 15 amino acids. Germline V gives CDR1 MNHEY, CDR2 SMNVEV (reference sequence). V was shortened by 5 bases and J by 6 bases, with 17 bases between the two germline ends. Here the CDR3 reads CASSLYRVRSNEQFF. The DNA of the CDR3 is TGTGCCAGCAGTCTTTACAGGGTTCGCTCCAATGAGCAGTTCTTC.

The chain is built from TRBV4-1 and TRBJ1-5; 10 positions agree with TRBD1. Looked up from germline, CDR1 is MGHRA and CDR2 is YSYEKL. The ends lost 1 base at V and 0 bases at J; junction bases unmatched: 9. The CDR3 spans 19 residues. Here the CDR3 reads CASSQGTGGRGYSNQPQHF. CDR3 sequence (DNA): TGCGCCAGCAGCCAAGGGACAGGGGGGAGAGGCTATAGCAATCAGCCCCAGCATTTT.

The chain couples TRBV6-5 to TRBJ1-2, with D possibly TRBD1 on 6 matching bases. CDR3 size: 14 residues. Trimming left V 4 bases short and J 4 bases short, with 13 bases between. Looked up from germline, CDR1 is MNHEY and CDR2 is SVGAGI. CDR3 DNA sequence: TGTGCCAGCAGTTCGGAAGGGGGACCCTATGGCTACACCTTC. Protein product: CASSSEGGPYGYTF.

This sequence joins TRBV12-3 or TRBV12-4 and TRBJ1-5; TRBD1 might be the D (6 bases). The V end lost 6 bases, the J end lost 3 bases, and 9 bases lay between the germline ends. The CDR3 is made up of 13 amino acids. CDR3 loop: CASRYRANQPQHF. The CDR3 nucleotides are TGTGCCAGCAGATACAGGGCCAATCAGCCCCAGCATTTT.

The V and J genes are TRBV19 and TRBJ1-3; D remains unclear. The CDR3 is made up of 16 amino acids. From germline, CDR1 is LNHDA and CDR2 SQIVND (reference sequence). V gave up 5 bases and J gave up 0 bases, with 14 bases separating them. CDR3 bases: TGTGCCAGTAGTTCTTGGACTGGCCCCTCTGGAAACACCATATATTTT. It yields the protein CASSSWTGPSGNTIYF.

This chain joins TRBV6-5 and TRBJ1-1; unclear D gene. Germline CDR1 is MNHEY and CDR2 is SVGAGI. Trimming left V 6 bases short and J 0 bases short, with 8 bases between. The CDR3 loop spans 13 amino acids. CDR3 DNA: TGTGCCAGCAGAAACAGCCTGAACACTGAAGCTTTCTTT. This translates into CASRNSLNTEAFF.

The chain recombines TRBV28 with TRBJ1-5, with TRBD1 as a possible D gene (5 bases). Trimming cost V 4 bases and J 7 bases, with 14 bases left between them. The CDR3 totals 14 residues. CDR1 is MDHEN and CDR2 is SYDVKM in the germline V gene. The CDR3 sequence is CASSSPGTRQPQHF. Here the CDR3 DNA reads TGTGCCAGCAGTTCCCCGGGGACCAGGCAGCCCCAGCATTTT.

The chain links TRBV4-3 to TRBJ1-2; D is uncertain. Per the germline V gene, CDR1 is LGHNA and CDR2 is YSLEER. The germline V and J ends were trimmed by 0 bases and 2 bases, with 10 bases remaining between them. CDR3 size: 15 residues. CDR3: CASSQEYRVNYGYTF. CDR3 in DNA: TGCGCCAGCAGCCAAGAATATAGGGTGAACTATGGCTACACCTTC.